The entry below describes one TCR beta chain. The data belong to a study of cytomegalovirus exposure and HLA in healthy donors. The CDR3 has 14 amino acids. The germline CDR1 and CDR2 sequences are SGHRS and YFSETQ. Losses at the gene ends were 0 bases for V and 6 bases for J; bases not matched to a gene: 4. Both 60 Vbeta primers and 13 Jbeta primers went into the PCR. Method: immunoSEQ multiplex PCR; TCRdb's copy keeps in-frame clones and lacks some. The sample lists under 200,000 clones, roughly 87% seen once, with under 1.2% in the top ten. Material: PBMCs. The chain couples TRBV5-1 to TRBJ2-7; 9 nucleotides line up with TRBD2. The TCR originated in a boy aged 2-9 years in good health and CMV-seronegative. CDR3 sequence reads: CASSLVAGEIEQYF. In nucleotides, the CDR3 is TGCGCCAGCAGCTTGGTAGCGGGAGAGATCGAGCAGTACTTC.